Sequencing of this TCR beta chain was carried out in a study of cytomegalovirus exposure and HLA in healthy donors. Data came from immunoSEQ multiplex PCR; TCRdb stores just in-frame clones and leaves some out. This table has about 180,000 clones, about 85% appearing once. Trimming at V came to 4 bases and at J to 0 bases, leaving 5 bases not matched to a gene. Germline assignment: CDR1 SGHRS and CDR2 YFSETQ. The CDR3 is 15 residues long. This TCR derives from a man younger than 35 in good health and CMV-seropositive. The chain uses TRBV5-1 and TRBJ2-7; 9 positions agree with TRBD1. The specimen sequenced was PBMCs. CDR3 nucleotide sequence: TGCGCCAGCAGCGCTACAGGGGGCCGCTCCTACGAGCAGTACTTC. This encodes CASSATGGRSYEQYF.